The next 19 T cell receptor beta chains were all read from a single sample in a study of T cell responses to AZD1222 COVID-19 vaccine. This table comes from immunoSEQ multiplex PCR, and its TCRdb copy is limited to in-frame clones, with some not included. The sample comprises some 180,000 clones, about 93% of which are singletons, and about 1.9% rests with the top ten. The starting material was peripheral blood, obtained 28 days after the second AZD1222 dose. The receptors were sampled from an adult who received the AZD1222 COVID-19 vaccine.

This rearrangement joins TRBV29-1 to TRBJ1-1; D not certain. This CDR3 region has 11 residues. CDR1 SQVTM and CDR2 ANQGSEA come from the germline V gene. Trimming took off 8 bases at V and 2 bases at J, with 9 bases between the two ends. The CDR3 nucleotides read TGCAGCCAAACAGCTAACACTGAAGCTTTCTTT. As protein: CSQTANTEAFF.

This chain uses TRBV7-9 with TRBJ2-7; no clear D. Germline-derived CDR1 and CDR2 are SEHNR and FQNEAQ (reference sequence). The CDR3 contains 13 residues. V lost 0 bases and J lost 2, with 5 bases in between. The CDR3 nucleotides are TGTGCCAGCAGCTTAGCTGCTACCTACGAGCAGTACTTC. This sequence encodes CASSLAATYEQYF.

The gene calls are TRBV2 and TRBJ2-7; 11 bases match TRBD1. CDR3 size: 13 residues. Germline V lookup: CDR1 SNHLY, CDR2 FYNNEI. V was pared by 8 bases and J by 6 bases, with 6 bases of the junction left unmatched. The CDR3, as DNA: TGTGCCAGCGTGGGACAGGGGGACGGCGAGCAGTACTTC. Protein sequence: CASVGQGDGEQYF.

The CDR3 sequence is CASSSGTGGEYF. CDR3 bases: TGTGCCAGCAGCTCCGGGACAGGGGGCGAGTACTTC. V is TRBV6-5 and J is TRBJ2-7, with TRBD1 identical over 12 bases. Per the germline V gene, CDR1 is MNHEY and CDR2 is SVGAGI. Trimming took 6 bases from V and 11 from J; bases not matched to a gene: 5. The CDR3 loop spans 12 amino acids.

For the CDR3, the DNA is TGTGCCAGCTCACCCCTGGGAGGCTCCAAGAATACTGGGGAGCAGTACTTC. Its protein is CASSPLGGSKNTGEQYF. V usage is TRBV18 and J usage is TRBJ2-7, with a tentative D call TRBD2 (6 bases). Germline CDR1 is KGHSH and CDR2 is LQKENI. CDR3 length equals 17 residues. V was trimmed by 3 bases and J by 7 bases, leaving 25 bases between them. Complete variable domain (other parts from reference TRBV18 and TRBJ2-7): NAGVMQNPRHLVRRRGQEARLRCSPMKGHSHVYWYRQLPEEGLKFMVYLQKENIIDESGMPKERFSAEFPKEGPSILRIQQVVRGDSAAYFCASSPLGGSKNTGEQYFGPGTRLTVT.

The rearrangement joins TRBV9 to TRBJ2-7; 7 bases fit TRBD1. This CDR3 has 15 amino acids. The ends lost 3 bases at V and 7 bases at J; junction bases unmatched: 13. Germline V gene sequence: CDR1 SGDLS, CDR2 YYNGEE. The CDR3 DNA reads TGTGCCAGCAGCGGGACAGGAGACCTATTGGGGGAGCAGTACTTC. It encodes CASSGTGDLLGEQYF. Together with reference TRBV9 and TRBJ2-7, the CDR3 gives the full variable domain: DSGVTQTPKHLITATGQRVTLRCSPRSGDLSVYWYQQSLDQGLQFLIQYYNGEERAKGNILERFSAQQFPDLHSELNLSSLELGDSALYFCASSGTGDLLGEQYFGPGTRLTVT.

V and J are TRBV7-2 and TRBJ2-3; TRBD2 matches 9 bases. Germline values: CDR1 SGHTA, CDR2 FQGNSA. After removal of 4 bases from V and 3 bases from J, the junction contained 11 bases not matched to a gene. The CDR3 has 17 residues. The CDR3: CASSWNSGGDGTDTQYF. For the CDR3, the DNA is TGTGCCAGCAGCTGGAATAGCGGGGGCGACGGGACAGATACGCAGTATTTT. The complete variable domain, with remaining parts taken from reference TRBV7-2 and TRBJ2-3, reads GAGVSQSPSNKVTEKGKDVELRCDPISGHTALYWYRQSLGQGLEFLIYFQGNSAPDKSGLPSDRFSAERTGGSVSTLTIQRTQQEDSAVYLCASSWNSGGDGTDTQYFGPGTRLTVL.

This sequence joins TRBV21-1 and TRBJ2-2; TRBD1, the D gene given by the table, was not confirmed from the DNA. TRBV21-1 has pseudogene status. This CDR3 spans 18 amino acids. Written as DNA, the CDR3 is TGTGCCAGCAGCAACAATATGGCTAGGGGTCCGAACACCGGGGAGCTGTTTTTT. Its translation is CASSNNMARGPNTGELFF.

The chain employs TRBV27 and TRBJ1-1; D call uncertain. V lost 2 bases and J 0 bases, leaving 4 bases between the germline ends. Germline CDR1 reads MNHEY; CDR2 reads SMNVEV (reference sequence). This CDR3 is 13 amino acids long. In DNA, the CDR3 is TGTGCCAGCAGTTTAACTTTGAACACTGAAGCTTTCTTT. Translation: CASSLTLNTEAFF.

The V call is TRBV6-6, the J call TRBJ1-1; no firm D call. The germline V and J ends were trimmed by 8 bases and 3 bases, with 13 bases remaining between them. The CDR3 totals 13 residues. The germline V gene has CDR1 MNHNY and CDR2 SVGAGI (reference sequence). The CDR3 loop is CASGEQFDTEAFF. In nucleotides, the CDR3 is TGTGCCAGCGGAGAACAGTTCGACACTGAAGCTTTCTTT.

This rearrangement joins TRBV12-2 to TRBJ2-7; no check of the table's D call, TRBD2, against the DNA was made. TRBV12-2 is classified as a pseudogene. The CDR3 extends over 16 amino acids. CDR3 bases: TGTGCAAGTCGCTTAGCCAGTAGCGGGGGACCCTCCGAGCAGTACTTC. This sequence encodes CASRLASSGGPSEQYF.

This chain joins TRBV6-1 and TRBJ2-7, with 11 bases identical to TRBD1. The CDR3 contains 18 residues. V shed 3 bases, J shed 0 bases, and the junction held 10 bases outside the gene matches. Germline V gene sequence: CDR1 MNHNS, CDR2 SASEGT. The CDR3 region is CASSERTGGSWSSYEQYF. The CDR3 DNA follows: TGTGCCAGCAGTGAGCGGACAGGGGGCTCCTGGAGCTCCTACGAGCAGTACTTC.

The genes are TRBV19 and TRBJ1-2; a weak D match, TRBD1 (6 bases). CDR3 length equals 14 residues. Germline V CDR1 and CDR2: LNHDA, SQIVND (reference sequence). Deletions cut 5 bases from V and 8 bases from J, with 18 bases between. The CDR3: CASSFGGGAEGYTF. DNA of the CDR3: TGTGCCAGTAGTTTCGGAGGGGGGGCGGAAGGCTACACCTTC.

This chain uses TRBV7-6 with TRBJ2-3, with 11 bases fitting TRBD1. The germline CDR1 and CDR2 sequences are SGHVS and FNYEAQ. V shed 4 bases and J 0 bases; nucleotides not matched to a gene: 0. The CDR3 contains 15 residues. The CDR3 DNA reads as TGTGCCAGCAGCTGGACAGGGGGCAGCACAGATACGCAGTATTTT. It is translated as CASSWTGGSTDTQYF. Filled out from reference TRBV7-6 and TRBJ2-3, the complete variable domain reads GAGVSQSPRYKVTKRGQDVALRCDPISGHVSLYWYRQALGQGPEFLTYFNYEAQQDKSGLPNDRFSAERPEGSISTLTIQRTEQRDSAMYRCASSWTGGSTDTQYFGPGTRLTVL.

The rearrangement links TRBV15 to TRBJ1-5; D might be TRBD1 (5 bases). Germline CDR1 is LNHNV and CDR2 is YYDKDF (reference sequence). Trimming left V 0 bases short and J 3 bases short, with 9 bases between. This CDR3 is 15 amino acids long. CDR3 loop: CATSRDEGYNQPQHF. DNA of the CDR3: TGTGCCACCAGCAGAGATGAGGGGTACAATCAGCCCCAGCATTTT.

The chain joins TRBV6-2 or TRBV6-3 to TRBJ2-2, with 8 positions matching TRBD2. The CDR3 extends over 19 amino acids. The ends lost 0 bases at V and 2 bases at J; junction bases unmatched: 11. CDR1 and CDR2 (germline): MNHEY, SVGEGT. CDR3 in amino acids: CASSYSPFGGEDNTGELFF. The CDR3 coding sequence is TGTGCCAGCAGTTACTCCCCTTTCGGGGGGGAGGACAACACCGGGGAGCTGTTTTTT.

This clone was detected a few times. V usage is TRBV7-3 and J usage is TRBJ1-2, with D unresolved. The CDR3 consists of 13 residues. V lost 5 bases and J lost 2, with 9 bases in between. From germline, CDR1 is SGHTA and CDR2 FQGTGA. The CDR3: CASSLGTNYGYTF. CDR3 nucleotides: TGTGCCAGCAGCCTCGGAACCAACTATGGCTACACCTTC.

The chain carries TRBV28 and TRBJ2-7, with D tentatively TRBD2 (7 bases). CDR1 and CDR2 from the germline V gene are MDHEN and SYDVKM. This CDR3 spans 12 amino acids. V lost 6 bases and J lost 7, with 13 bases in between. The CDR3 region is CASSSGGAEQYF. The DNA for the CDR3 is TGTGCCAGCAGCAGTGGGGGGGCGGAGCAGTACTTC.

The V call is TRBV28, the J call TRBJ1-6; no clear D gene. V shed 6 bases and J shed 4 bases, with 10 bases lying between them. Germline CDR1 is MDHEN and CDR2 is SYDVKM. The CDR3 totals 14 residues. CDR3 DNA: TGTGCCAGCAGACTGATGGAATATAATTCACCCCTCCACTTT. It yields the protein CASRLMEYNSPLHF. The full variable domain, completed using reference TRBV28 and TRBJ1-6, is DVKVTQSSRYLVKRTGEKVFLECVQDMDHENMFWYRQDPGLGLRLIYFSYDVKMKEKGDIPEGYSVSREKKERFSLILESASTNQTSMYLCASRLMEYNSPLHFGNGTRLTVT.